What follows are 9 T cell receptor beta chains derived from one specimen sequenced in a study of control samples from healthy donors and cancer patients. Sequenced by immunoSEQ multiplex PCR; TCRdb stores in-frame clones only, minus some. This table has under 150,000 clones, approximately 94% appearing once. The sample taken for sequencing was PBMCs. The receptors come from a man over 45 with head and neck cancer.

V is TRBV30 and J is TRBJ1-6; no clear D. The germline V and J ends were trimmed by 3 bases and 8 bases, with 14 bases remaining between them. The CDR3 is 14 amino acids. The V gene's germline CDR1 is GTSNPN and CDR2 SVGIG (reference sequence). The CDR3 coding sequence is TGTGCCTGGAGGGACCTCCCTGGGGATTCACCCCTCCACTTT. Amino acid sequence: CAWRDLPGDSPLHF.

This chain uses TRBV6-6 with TRBJ2-1, with D hard to call. Germline V gene lookup returns CDR1 MNHNY and CDR2 SVGAGI (reference sequence). The germline V and J ends were trimmed by 5 bases and 8 bases, with 13 bases remaining between them. This CDR3 is 13 amino acids long. CDR3 nucleotides: TGTGCCAGCAGTCCTACTAAACCTCATGAGCAGTTCTTC. Amino acids: CASSPTKPHEQFF.

The J gene is TRBJ1-2, the V gene TRBV10-3; 7 bases are a match to TRBD1. The CDR3 loop spans 12 amino acids. The V segment lost 4 bases and the J segment 4 bases; nucleotides outside the gene matches: 0. Per germline, CDR1 ENHRY and CDR2 SYGVKD. DNA for the CDR3: TGTGCCATCAGTGGGACAGGCTATGGCTACACCTTC. It translates to CAISGTGYGYTF.

The chain has TRBV9 and TRBJ2-2; D is uncertain. The CDR3 has 14 amino acids. The germline gives CDR1 SGDLS, CDR2 YYNGEE. Deletions cut 3 bases from V and 0 bases from J, with 6 bases between. CDR3 residues: CASSGVANTGELFF. The CDR3 DNA reads as TGTGCCAGCAGCGGGGTGGCGAACACCGGGGAGCTGTTTTTT.

The chain employs TRBV25-1 and TRBJ2-7; TRBD2 matches 10 bases. The CDR3 is 16 residues long. The V segment lost 8 bases and the J segment 1 base; nucleotides outside the gene matches: 11. CDR1 is MGHDK and CDR2 is SYGVNS in the germline V gene. This CDR3 reads CASGGATSGVSYEQYF. The DNA of the CDR3 is TGTGCCAGCGGGGGGGCCACTAGCGGGGTATCCTACGAGCAGTACTTC.

CDR3 nucleotides: TGTGCCTGGAGTGTCTGGCTAGCGGGGGGCAGGGAGACCCAGTACTTC. Amino acids: CAWSVWLAGGRETQYF. The V gene is TRBV30, the J gene TRBJ2-5; the match to TRBD2 covers 11 bases. CDR3 length equals 16 residues. Trimming took 0 bases from V and 5 from J; bases not matched to a gene: 8. Germline CDR1 is GTSNPN and CDR2 is SVGIG (reference sequence).

The rearrangement uses TRBV11-2 and TRBJ2-2; a possible D gene is TRBD2 (5 bases). The germline V gene encodes CDR1 SGHAT and CDR2 FQNNGV. The CDR3 loop spans 13 amino acids. Trimming took off 7 bases at V and 6 bases at J, with 12 bases between the two ends. CDR3: CASKGVRAGELFF. The DNA of the CDR3 is TGTGCCAGCAAGGGAGTTAGAGCCGGGGAGCTGTTTTTT.

This sequence joins TRBV11-3 and TRBJ2-1; weak D call: TRBD2 (6 bases). Trimming removed 4 bases from V and 0 bases from J, with 10 bases in between. Germline V gives CDR1 SGHNT, CDR2 YENEEA. This CDR3 spans 15 amino acids. The CDR3 loop is CASSSGVSSYNEQFF. The CDR3 nucleotides read TGTGCCAGCAGCTCGGGGGTGAGCTCCTACAATGAGCAGTTCTTC.

The chain has TRBV7-8 and TRBJ2-7; TRBD1 might be the D (5 bases). CDR3 length: 16 residues. V was trimmed by 2 bases and J by 0 bases, leaving 14 bases between them. The germline CDR1 and CDR2 sequences are SGHVS and FQNEAQ. The CDR3 DNA follows: TGTGCCAGCAGCTTAAACCAGGGCTCTGGCTCCTACGAGCAGTACTTC. Protein sequence: CASSLNQGSGSYEQYF.